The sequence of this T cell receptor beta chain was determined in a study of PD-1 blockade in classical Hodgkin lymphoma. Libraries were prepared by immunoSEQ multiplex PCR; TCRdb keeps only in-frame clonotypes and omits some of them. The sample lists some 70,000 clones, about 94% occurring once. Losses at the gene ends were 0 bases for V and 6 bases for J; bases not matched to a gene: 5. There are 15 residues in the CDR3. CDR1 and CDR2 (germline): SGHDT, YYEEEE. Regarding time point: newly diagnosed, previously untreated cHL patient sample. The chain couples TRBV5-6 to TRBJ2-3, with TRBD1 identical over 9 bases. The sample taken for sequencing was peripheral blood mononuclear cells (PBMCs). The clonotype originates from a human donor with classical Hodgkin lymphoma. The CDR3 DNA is TGTGCCAGCAGCTTGGCAGGGACAGGGACGGATACGCAGTATTTT. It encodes CASSLAGTGTDTQYF.